Presented here are 14 T cell receptor beta chains from one specimen sequenced in a study of T cells in localized non-small cell lung cancer. Measured with immunoSEQ multiplex PCR; TCRdb has only the in-frame clones, and not every one. The sample has 75,000 to 85,000 clones; 75% to 85% are singletons. The specimen comprised peripheral blood, sampled before any cancer treatment. The receptors stem from a female donor aged 60 or older with stage I lung adenocarcinoma.

This chain uses TRBV5-8 with TRBJ1-4; 8 positions match TRBD1. This CDR3 comprises 16 residues. The germline V gene encodes CDR1 SGHTS and CDR2 YDEGEE. Trimming took 5 bases from V and 0 from J; bases not matched to a gene: 6. DNA of the CDR3: TGTGCCAGCAGTCGCAGGGGGCTTGCAACTAATGAAAAACTGTTTTTT. This codes for CASSRRGLATNEKLFF. The whole variable domain, remainder taken from reference TRBV5-8 and TRBJ1-4, is EAGVTQSPTHLIKTRGQQATLRCSPISGHTSVYWYQQALGLGLQFLLWYDEGEERNRGNFPPRFSGRQFPNYSSELNVNALELEDSALYLCASSRRGLATNEKLFFGSGTQLSVL.

This chain connects TRBV19 to TRBJ2-1, with 7 bases lining up with TRBD1. V shed 5 bases, J shed 5 bases, and the junction held 9 bases outside the gene matches. Germline CDR1 is LNHDA and CDR2 is SQIVND (reference sequence). This CDR3 has 15 amino acids. The DNA of the CDR3 is TGTGCCAGTAGTCCGCGACAGGGTTTTCACAATGAGCAGTTCTTC. This translates into CASSPRQGFHNEQFF. The whole variable domain, filled in from reference TRBV19 and TRBJ2-1, reads DGGITQSPKYLFRKEGQNVTLSCEQNLNHDAMYWYRQDPGQGLRLIYYSQIVNDFQKGDIAEGYSVSREKKESFPLTVTSAQKNPTAFYLCASSPRQGFHNEQFFGPGTRLTVL.

The J gene is TRBJ1-6, the V gene TRBV28, with 9 bases that match TRBD1. The germline V gene encodes CDR1 MDHEN and CDR2 SYDVKM. J lost 4 bases, V lost 7 bases, and 8 bases had no gene match. The CDR3 contains 16 residues. The CDR3 DNA reads as TGTGCCAGCACAGGAGGGACAGGGAGATATAATTCACCCCTCCACTTT. Protein sequence: CASTGGTGRYNSPLHF.

The chain has TRBV18 and TRBJ2-2; D perhaps matches TRBD2 (5 bases). The CDR3 extends over 17 amino acids. V lost 3 bases and J lost 6, with 20 bases in between. The germline gives CDR1 KGHSH, CDR2 LQKENI. The CDR3 DNA reads TGTGCCAGCTCACCTACGCGGGTGAATATTTTCGCCGGGGAGCTGTTTTTT. It encodes CASSPTRVNIFAGELFF. Together with reference TRBV18 and TRBJ2-2, the CDR3 gives the full variable domain: NAGVMQNPRHLVRRRGQEARLRCSPMKGHSHVYWYRQLPEEGLKFMVYLQKENIIDESGMPKERFSAEFPKEGPSILRIQQVVRGDSAAYFCASSPTRVNIFAGELFFGEGSRLTVL.

This chain uses TRBV28 with TRBJ1-3; D is perhaps TRBD1 (5 bases). V was pared by 4 bases and J by 2 bases, with 18 bases between. This CDR3 has 17 residues. The V gene's germline CDR1 is MDHEN and CDR2 SYDVKM. This CDR3 is CASSSWLGELAGNTIYF. CDR3 DNA: TGTGCCAGCAGTTCTTGGTTAGGGGAGTTGGCTGGAAACACCATATATTTT.

The V gene is TRBV4-1, the J gene TRBJ1-2; no clear D. Trimming removed 3 bases at V and 2 bases at J, with 13 bases between. This CDR3 is built from 15 residues. The V gene's germline CDR1 is MGHRA and CDR2 YSYEKL. CDR3 in amino acids: CASSQVTTENYGYTF. CDR3 bases: TGCGCCAGCAGCCAGGTCACGACGGAAAACTATGGCTACACCTTC.

The chain employs TRBV4-3 and TRBJ2-7, with D possibly matching TRBD1 (6 bases). CDR1 LGHNA and CDR2 YSLEER come from the germline V gene. The V gene lost 1 base and the J gene lost 5 bases, with 15 bases spanning the gap. The CDR3 contains 15 residues. CDR3 in amino acids: CASSQGPGVGDEQYF. The CDR3 nucleotides read TGCGCCAGCAGCCAAGGGCCAGGGGTCGGGGACGAGCAGTACTTC.

This chain connects TRBV4-3 to TRBJ2-2; D gene unclear. This CDR3 contains 14 residues. From germline, CDR1 is LGHNA and CDR2 YSLEER. The V end was cut by 0 bases, the J end by 6 bases, with 8 bases between. Here the CDR3 reads CASSQDRAPGELFF. CDR3 DNA: TGCGCCAGCAGCCAAGACCGGGCCCCCGGGGAGCTGTTTTTT.

This chain joins TRBV7-9 and TRBJ1-3; TRBD1 is a possible D gene (6 bases). The germline V gene encodes CDR1 SEHNR and CDR2 FQNEAQ (reference sequence). The length of the CDR3 is 15 residues. The ends were cut back, 3 bases at V and 2 bases at J, with 11 bases in the middle. The CDR3 sequence is CASSFGGQTGNTIYF. In DNA, the CDR3 is TGTGCCAGCAGCTTCGGGGGACAAACTGGAAACACCATATATTTT.

The J gene is TRBJ2-7, the V gene TRBV28; possibly TRBD1 or TRBD2 for D (6 bases each). The germline V gene has CDR1 MDHEN and CDR2 SYDVKM. The CDR3 is made up of 15 amino acids. V shed 8 bases and J shed 0 bases, with 17 bases lying between them. As DNA, the CDR3 is TGTGCCAGCCAATCCGGGGGCGCTTTCTCCTACGAGCAGTACTTC. Residues: CASQSGGAFSYEQYF.

This clone came up once. The genes are TRBV20-1 and TRBJ2-7, with no clear D. The CDR3 runs to 11 residues. The V gene lost 8 bases and the J gene lost 3 bases, with 11 bases spanning the gap. The germline V gene encodes CDR1 DFQATT and CDR2 SNEGSKA (reference sequence). This CDR3 reads CSTTLLYEQYF. The CDR3 nucleotides are TGCAGTACCACTTTGCTCTACGAGCAGTACTTC.

The genes are TRBV5-1 and TRBJ2-1; 12 nucleotides align to TRBD1. The CDR3 is 15 residues long. Trimming removed 5 bases from V and 8 bases from J; junction bases left unmatched: 8. CDR1 and CDR2 from the germline V gene are SGHRS and YFSETQ. CDR3: CASSLGTGGFHEQFF. CDR3 bases: TGCGCCAGCAGTCTCGGGACAGGGGGCTTCCATGAGCAGTTCTTC.

The gene calls are TRBV19 and TRBJ1-1; 7 bases match TRBD1. Germline lookup yields CDR1 LNHDA and CDR2 SQIVND (reference sequence). The CDR3 sequence is 15 residues long. After removal of 3 bases from V and 5 bases from J, the junction contained 9 bases not matched to a gene. The CDR3 reads CASSIKAGGSTEAFF. CDR3 nucleotides: TGTGCCAGTAGTATTAAGGCAGGGGGTAGTACTGAAGCTTTCTTT.

In its sample, this clone was seen once. The chain is built from TRBV6-5 and TRBJ2-3; a possible D gene is TRBD1 (6 bases). Trimming shortened V by 6 bases and J by 2 bases, and 15 bases separated the two germline ends. The germline V gene has CDR1 MNHEY and CDR2 SVGAGI. This CDR3 contains 15 residues. The CDR3 region is CASRRPTGDTDTQYF. DNA for the CDR3: TGTGCCAGCAGAAGACCGACAGGAGACACAGATACGCAGTATTTT.